This is a list of T cell receptor beta chains from one sample in a study of cytomegalovirus exposure and HLA in healthy donors. The data were produced by immunoSEQ multiplex PCR, yet TCRdb's version contains in-frame clones alone and is incomplete. The sample carries some 140,000 clones, around nine tenths recorded once. Material for sequencing was PBMCs. Receptor source: a young man in good health and CMV-seropositive. CDR3s include the opening cysteine and the closing phenylalanine or tryptophan. D genes are given only for firm matches. The size of a clone is reported for some rows only, either as once, few or many, or as a class for expanded clones.

v_call	d_call	cdr3_length	j_call	clone_size	cdr3_aa	cdr3_nt
TRBV5-1	TRBD1	15	TRBJ1-4	NA	CASKRGRVTNEKLFF	TGCGCCAGCAAGAGGGGGCGCGTTACTAATGAAAAACTGTTTTTT
TRBV6-5	NA	12	TRBJ2-4	NA	CASSYSRQLWSF	TGTGCCAGCAGTTACTCCCGACAGCTGTGGTCCTTC
TRBV7-2	TRBD1	17	TRBJ1-5	NA	CASSIRTLDRGNQPQHF	TGTGCCAGCAGCATCCGGACTTTGGACAGGGGCAATCAGCCCCAGCATTTT
TRBV18	TRBD1	14	TRBJ1-6	NA	CASSQGAGNSPLHF	TGTGCCAGCTCACAGGGGGCTGGTAATTCACCCCTCCACTTT
TRBV28	NA	11	TRBJ1-1	few	CASSLRQGAFF	TGTGCCAGCAGTTTAAGGCAGGGCGCTTTCTTT
TRBV9	TRBD1	16	TRBJ1-2	NA	CASWRDRGLGGYGYTF	TGTGCCAGCTGGCGGGACAGGGGGCTAGGAGGCTATGGCTACACCTTC
TRBV7-3	NA	13	TRBJ2-7	NA	CASSFAGGHEQYF	TGTGCCAGCAGCTTTGCAGGGGGGCACGAGCAGTACTTC
TRBV27	NA	17	TRBJ2-6	NA	CASSFDQGSSGANVLTF	TGTGCCAGCAGTTTTGACCAGGGTAGTTCTGGGGCCAACGTCCTGACTTTC
TRBV4-1	NA	16	TRBJ1-3	NA	CASSQEDPYSGNTIYF	TGCGCCAGCAGCCAGGAGGACCCGTACTCTGGAAACACCATATATTTT
TRBV18	NA	15	TRBJ2-1	once	CASSPTGGVYNEQFF	TGTGCCAGCTCACCAACAGGGGGGGTGTACAATGAGCAGTTCTTC
TRBV5-8	TRBD1	16	TRBJ2-3	NA	CASSPGTGIDTDTQYF	TGTGCCAGCAGCCCGGGGACAGGGATCGACACAGATACGCAGTATTTT
TRBV9	NA	11	TRBJ2-1	NA	CASSLTNEQFF	TGTGCCAGCAGCCTAACCAATGAGCAGTTCTTC